The clone carrying this T cell receptor (beta chain) is a singleton in its sample. This specimen belongs to a study of blood T cell repertoires in COVID-19. Looking at the study overall: In each case, the material was cDNA or gDNA derived from T cells, B-cell-depleted T cells, or PBMCs.

Per the study methods: By means of reference gene primer amplification, nucleated cell counts were estimated. Data came from immunoSEQ multiplex PCR; TCRdb stores just in-frame clones and leaves some out. That table supplies the V and J calls and clone size; D and trimming were determined from the DNA. The table lists 70,000 to 95,000 clones, more than 70% of them singletons, with about 5% in the top ten. V was pared by 9 bases and J by 6 bases, with 10 bases of the junction left unmatched. The V gene's germline CDR1 is SGHRS and CDR2 YFSETQ. The CDR3 is 13 residues long. V and J are TRBV5-1 and TRBJ2-7, with 9 nucleotides matching TRBD2. This TCR came from a woman of 80 years or more with active COVID-19. Sequenced sample: peripheral blood. Written as DNA, the CDR3 is TGCGCCACCCGGGGCAGGACTAGCGCCGAGCAGTACTTC. Protein sequence: CATRGRTSAEQYF.